These 4 T cell receptor beta chains came from one sample sequenced in a study of beta chain features in type 1 diabetes. Reverse transcription of all isolated RNA meant that expressed TCRB transcripts were sequenced. Measured with immunoSEQ multiplex PCR; TCRdb has only the in-frame clones, and not every one. The sample contains about 180,000 clones, 10% to 15% of which appear only once. The specimen sequenced was central memory CD4+ T cells from blood. Every receptor here comes from a woman younger than 35 in good health.

In this sample, this clone turned up a few times. At one boundary the junction diverges from the germline segment, which might be a read error. The chain joins TRBV5-6 to TRBJ2-7; D perhaps matches TRBD2 (6 bases). Per the germline V gene, CDR1 is SGHDT and CDR2 is YYEEEE. The CDR3 runs 11 residues. DNA for the CDR3: TGTGCCAGCAGCCGGGACTCTAGCCAGGACTTC. Amino acid sequence: CASSRDSSQDF.

The chain has TRBV19 and TRBJ1-1; no clear D gene. This CDR3 region has 15 residues. V shed 5 bases and J shed 11 bases, with 24 bases lying between them. The germline gives CDR1 LNHDA, CDR2 SQIVND (reference sequence). CDR3 coding DNA: TGTGCCAGTAGTGTCGACACACGAGCAGATGCCGCCGCTTTCTTT. This encodes CASSVDTRADAAAFF.

The chain is built from TRBV7-2 and TRBJ2-3; possible D gene TRBD1, 5 bases. V gave up 5 bases and J gave up 0 bases, with 12 bases separating them. Per germline, CDR1 SGHTA and CDR2 FQGNSA. The CDR3 totals 15 residues. The CDR3 DNA follows: TGTGCCAGCAGCCTCAGGGTGCTAAGCACAGATACGCAGTATTTT. It codes for CASSLRVLSTDTQYF.

This clone was seen only a few times. The V call is TRBV30, the J call TRBJ2-4, with 12 bases matching TRBD1. This CDR3 comprises 16 residues. The germline CDR1 and CDR2 sequences are GTSNPN and SVGIG (reference sequence). J gave up 0 bases and V 3 bases, and 3 bases lay outside the gene matches. The CDR3 DNA follows: TGTGCCTGGAGGGGACAGGGGGCCCTAGCCAAAAACATTCAGTACTTC. This gives the protein CAWRGQGALAKNIQYF. Full variable domain (missing parts from reference TRBV30 and TRBJ2-4): SQTIHQWPATLVQPVGSPLSLECTVEGTSNPNLYWYRQAAGRGLQLLFYSVGIGQISSEVPQNLSASRPQDRQFILSSKKLLLSDSGFYLCAWRGQGALAKNIQYFGAGTRLSVL.